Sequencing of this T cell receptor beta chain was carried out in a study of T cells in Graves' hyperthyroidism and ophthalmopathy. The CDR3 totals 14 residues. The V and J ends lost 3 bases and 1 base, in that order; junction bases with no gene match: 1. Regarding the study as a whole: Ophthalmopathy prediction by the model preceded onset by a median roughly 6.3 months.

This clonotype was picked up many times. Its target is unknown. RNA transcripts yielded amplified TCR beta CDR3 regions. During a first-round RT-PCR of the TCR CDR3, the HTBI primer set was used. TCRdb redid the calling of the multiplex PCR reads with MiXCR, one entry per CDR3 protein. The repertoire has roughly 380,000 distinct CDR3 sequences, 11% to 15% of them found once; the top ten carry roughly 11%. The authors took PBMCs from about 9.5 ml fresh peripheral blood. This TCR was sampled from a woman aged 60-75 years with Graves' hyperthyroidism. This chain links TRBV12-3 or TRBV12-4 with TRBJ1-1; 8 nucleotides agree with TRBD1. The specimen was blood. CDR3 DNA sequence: TGTGCCAGCAGTTTCAGGGGGCGGAACACTGAAGCTTTCTTT. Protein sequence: CASSFRGRNTEAFF.